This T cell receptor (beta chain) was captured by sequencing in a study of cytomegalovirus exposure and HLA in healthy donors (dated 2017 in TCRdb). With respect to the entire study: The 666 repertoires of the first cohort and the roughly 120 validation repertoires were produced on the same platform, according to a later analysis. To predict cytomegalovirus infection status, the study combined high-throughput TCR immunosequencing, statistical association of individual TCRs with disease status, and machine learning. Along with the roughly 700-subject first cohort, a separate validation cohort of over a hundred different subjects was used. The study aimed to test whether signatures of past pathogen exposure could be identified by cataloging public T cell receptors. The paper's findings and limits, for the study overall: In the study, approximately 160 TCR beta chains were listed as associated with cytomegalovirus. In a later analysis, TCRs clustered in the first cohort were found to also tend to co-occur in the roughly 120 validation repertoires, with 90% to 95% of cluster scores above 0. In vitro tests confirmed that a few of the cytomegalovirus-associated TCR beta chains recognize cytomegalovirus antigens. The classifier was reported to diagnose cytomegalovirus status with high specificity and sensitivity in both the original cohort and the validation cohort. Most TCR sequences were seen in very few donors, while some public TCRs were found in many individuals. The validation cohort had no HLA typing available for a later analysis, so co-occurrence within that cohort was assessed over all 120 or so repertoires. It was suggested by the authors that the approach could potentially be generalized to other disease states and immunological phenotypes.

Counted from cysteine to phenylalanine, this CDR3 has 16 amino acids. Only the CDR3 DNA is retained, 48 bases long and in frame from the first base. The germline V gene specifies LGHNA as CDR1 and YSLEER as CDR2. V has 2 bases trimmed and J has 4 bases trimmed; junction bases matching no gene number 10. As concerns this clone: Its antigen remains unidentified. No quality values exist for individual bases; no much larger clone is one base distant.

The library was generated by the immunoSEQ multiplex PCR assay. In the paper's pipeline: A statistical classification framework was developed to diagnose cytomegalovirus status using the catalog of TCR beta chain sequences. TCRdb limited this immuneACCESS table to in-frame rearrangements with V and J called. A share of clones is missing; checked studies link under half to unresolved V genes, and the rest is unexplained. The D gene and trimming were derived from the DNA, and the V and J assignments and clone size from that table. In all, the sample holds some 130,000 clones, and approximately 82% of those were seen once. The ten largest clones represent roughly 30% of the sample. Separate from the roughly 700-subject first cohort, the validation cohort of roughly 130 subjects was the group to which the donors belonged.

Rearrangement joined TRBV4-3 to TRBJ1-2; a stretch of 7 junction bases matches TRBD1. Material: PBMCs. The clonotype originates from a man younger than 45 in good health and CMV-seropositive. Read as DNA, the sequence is TGCGCCAGCAGCCAAAGCGCTGACAGGGCCAGCTATGGCTACACCTTC. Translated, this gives CASSQSADRASYGYTF.